This is a list of T cell receptor beta chains from one sample in a study of PD-1 blockade in classical Hodgkin lymphoma. Sequencing was performed with immunoSEQ multiplex PCR; in TCRdb, only in-frame clones are kept and a portion is missing. The table has tens of thousands of clones, approximately 80% seen once. Sequences were derived from peripheral blood mononuclear cells (PBMCs), sampled at baseline. The receptors here all came from a human donor with classical Hodgkin lymphoma. The CDR3 runs from the conserved cysteine through the conserved F or W. A D gene is named only where the DNA matches it firmly. Expanded clones are given a class, and other clones once, few, many or no size at all.

NA NA TRBJ1-5 TRBV30 CAWSPGLGQPQHF TGTGCCTGGAGTCCAGGGTTGGGACAGCCCCAGCATTTT
TRBD2 NA TRBJ2-5 TRBV7-2 CASSLGGGAGETQYF TGTGCCAGCAGCTTAGGGGGAGGGGCCGGGGAGACCCAGTACTTC
NA NA TRBJ1-5 TRBV6-5 CASSSGTQPQHF TGTGCCAGCAGTTCAGGGACTCAGCCCCAGCATTTT
NA NA TRBJ1-1 TRBV6-1 CASLQGMNTEAFF TGTGCCTCCCTACAGGGCATGAACACTGAAGCTTTCTTT
NA NA TRBJ2-7 TRBV11-3 CASSLDSRYEQYF TGTGCCAGCAGCTTAGATTCGCGGTACGAGCAGTACTTC
NA NA TRBJ2-7 TRBV5-1 CASRPGLRDEQYF TGCGCCAGCAGGCCGGGACTTCGAGACGAGCAGTACTTC
TRBD1 few TRBJ1-2 TRBV27 CASSDRDYGYTF TGTGCCAGCAGCGACAGGGACTATGGCTACACCTTC
TRBD1 NA TRBJ1-1 TRBV4-1 CASSQEIRGPEAFF TGCGCCAGCAGCCAAGAGATCAGGGGGCCTGAAGCTTTCTTT
TRBD1 NA TRBJ1-1 TRBV7-2 CASSLQTGTPEAFF TGTGCCAGCAGCCTCCAGACAGGGACCCCTGAAGCTTTCTTT
NA NA TRBJ1-1 TRBV18 CASSRQDMNTEAFF TGTGCCAGCTCGCGACAGGACATGAACACTGAAGCTTTCTTT
NA NA TRBJ1-1 TRBV12-5 CASGLVGSKQTTEAFF TGTGCTAGTGGTTTGGTAGGCTCCAAGCAGACCACTGAAGCTTTCTTT
NA few TRBJ2-7 TRBV7-2 CASSPMGGVIEQYF TGTGCCAGCAGCCCTATGGGTGGGGTAATCGAGCAGTACTTC
NA NA TRBJ1-1 TRBV7-9 CASSLQYSEAFF TGTGCCAGCAGCCTACAGTACTCTGAAGCTTTCTTT
NA once TRBJ2-7 TRBV7-9 CASSPFGEPYYEQYF TGTGCCAGCAGCCCATTTGGGGAGCCGTACTACGAGCAGTACTTC
NA NA TRBJ1-1 TRBV7-2 CASSFNSATGEAFF TGTGCCAGCAGCTTTAACAGTGCGACTGGTGAAGCTTTCTTT
NA NA TRBJ2-7 TRBV27 CASSSITGLPYEQYF TGTGCCAGCAGTTCGATCACCGGGCTCCCCTACGAGCAGTACTTC
NA once TRBJ1-5 TRBV6-5 CASGQPRNSNQPQHF TGTGCCAGCGGTCAGCCGCGAAATAGCAATCAGCCCCAGCATTTT
NA NA TRBJ2-7 TRBV7-2 CASSLAGGGYEQYF TGTGCCAGCAGCTTAGCGGGAGGGGGGTACGAGCAGTACTTC
NA NA TRBJ1-6 TRBV25-1 CASSELGNSPLHF TGTGCCAGCAGTGAATTGGGCAACTCACCCCTCCACTTT
NA NA TRBJ2-1 TRBV7-3 CASSLIVSPAEQFF TGTGCCAGCAGCTTAATAGTTAGCCCTGCTGAGCAGTTCTTC
TRBD1 NA TRBJ1-2 TRBV6-6 CATKDRAYGYTF TGTGCCACAAAGGACAGGGCATATGGCTACACCTTC
TRBD1 NA TRBJ2-7 TRBV9 CASSVGAQGAGEQYF TGTGCCAGCAGCGTAGGGGCACAGGGGGCTGGCGAGCAGTACTTC
TRBD2 NA TRBJ2-4 TRBV19 CASKPRGGGELAKNIQYF TGTGCCAGTAAGCCCCGCGGGGGAGGGGAACTAGCCAAAAACATTCAGTACTTC
TRBD2 NA TRBJ2-1 TRBV19 CATARGLFPRGEQFF TGTGCCACCGCACGGGGACTATTCCCACGGGGGGAGCAGTTCTTC
TRBD2 NA TRBJ2-3 TRBV4-1 CASSPSGSPDTQYF TGCGCCAGCAGCCCGAGCGGGAGCCCAGATACGCAGTATTTT
TRBD2 NA TRBJ2-2 TRBV27 CASTTTSGSFGTGELFF TGTGCCAGCACTACGACTAGCGGGAGTTTCGGCACCGGGGAGCTGTTTTTT
NA few TRBJ2-7 TRBV19 CASSIENRVASEQYF TGTGCCAGTAGTATAGAAAATCGGGTAGCGAGCGAGCAGTACTTC
NA NA TRBJ2-7 TRBV27 CASSSPFGRPYEQYF TGTGCCAGCAGTTCCCCCTTTGGTCGGCCCTACGAGCAGTACTTC
NA NA TRBJ1-1 TRBV16 CASSSTGNTEAFF TGTGCCAGCAGCTCGACAGGGAACACTGAAGCTTTCTTT
NA NA TRBJ2-7 TRBV2 CASRAEAYEQYF TGTGCCAGCAGGGCGGAGGCCTACGAGCAGTACTTC
NA NA TRBJ2-1 TRBV18 CASSPVWNEQFF TGTGCCAGCTCACCAGTATGGAATGAGCAGTTCTTC
NA NA TRBJ1-2 TRBV7-9 CASSLVPLPNYGYTF TGTGCCAGCAGCTTAGTCCCCCTGCCCAACTATGGCTACACCTTC
TRBD1 few TRBJ1-2 TRBV27 CASSHEIAGTGGAYYGYTF TGTGCCAGCAGTCACGAGATTGCCGGGACAGGGGGCGCCTACTATGGCTACACCTTC
NA NA TRBJ2-1 TRBV30 CAWSVVQGVGGEQFF TGTGCCTGGAGTGTAGTACAAGGGGTGGGTGGTGAGCAGTTCTTC
TRBD1 NA TRBJ1-6 TRBV5-1 CASSNRDRGNSPLHF TGCGCCAGCAGCAACCGGGACAGGGGAAATTCACCCCTCCACTTT
TRBD1 NA TRBJ2-5 TRBV28 CASSSRGETQYF TGTGCCAGCAGTTCCAGGGGGGAGACCCAGTACTTC
TRBD1 few TRBJ1-2 TRBV6-5 CASSDRGNYGYTF TGTGCCAGCAGTGACAGGGGTAACTATGGCTACACCTTC
TRBD1 NA TRBJ1-5 TRBV29-1 CSVRGQGAEQPQHF TGCAGCGTCAGGGGGCAGGGGGCCGAGCAGCCCCAGCATTTT
TRBD1 NA TRBJ2-2 TRBV7-3 CASSLRPGTGGAIDTGELFF TGTGCCAGCAGCTTAAGACCCGGGACAGGGGGCGCGATCGACACCGGGGAGCTGTTTTTT
NA once TRBJ1-1 TRBV7-6 CASSLDGPRGEAFF TGTGCCAGCAGCTTAGACGGGCCCAGAGGGGAAGCTTTCTTT
TRBD2 NA TRBJ2-7 TRBV28 CASSIRTSGRYEQYF TGTGCCAGCAGTATAAGGACTAGCGGGAGGTACGAGCAGTACTTC
TRBD1 few TRBJ1-1 TRBV10-3 CAIGGTGKAFF TGTGCCATCGGGGGGACAGGAAAAGCTTTCTTT
NA NA TRBJ2-7 TRBV5-1 CASSLRDSGSSYEQYF TGCGCCAGCAGCCTACGGGACTCGGGGAGCTCCTACGAGCAGTACTTC
NA once TRBJ1-1 TRBV10-1 CASSESRARAFF TGCGCCAGCAGTGAGTCTCGGGCAAGAGCTTTCTTT
NA NA TRBJ2-7 TRBV27 CASSLSPGVMGEQYF TGTGCCAGCAGTTTATCGCCAGGGGTGATGGGCGAGCAGTACTTC
NA NA TRBJ2-3 TRBV30 CAWIWGPSTDTQYF TGTGCCTGGATTTGGGGTCCTAGCACAGATACGCAGTATTTT
NA NA TRBJ1-1 TRBV6-5 CASRWQGGTEAFF TGTGCCAGCCGATGGCAGGGAGGCACTGAAGCTTTCTTT
NA NA TRBJ2-2 TRBV7-3 CASSSRYTGELFF TGTGCCAGCAGCTCCAGGTACACCGGGGAGCTGTTTTTT
NA NA TRBJ1-5 TRBV6-5 CASGGGNQPQHF TGTGCCAGCGGAGGGGGCAATCAGCCCCAGCATTTT
NA NA TRBJ1-1 TRBV6-5 CASSYGSMNTEAFF TGTGCCAGCAGTTATGGCTCTATGAACACTGAAGCTTTCTTT
NA few TRBJ2-7 TRBV6-6 CASSYGTSYEQYF TGTGCCAGCAGTTACGGGACGTCCTACGAGCAGTACTTC
NA NA TRBJ2-5 TRBV5-8 CASSLYLPGYGAMGQETQYF TGTGCCAGCAGCTTGTACCTCCCAGGGTACGGGGCAATGGGGCAAGAGACCCAGTACTTC
NA NA TRBJ1-3 TRBV5-4 CASSLDTGQRNTIYF TGTGCCAGCAGCTTGGATACAGGGCAGCGAAACACCATATATTTT
TRBD2 NA TRBJ2-1 TRBV14 CASSETGTPGLAGLTYNEQFF TGTGCCAGCAGCGAGACAGGGACCCCGGGACTAGCGGGGCTTACCTACAATGAGCAGTTCTTC
NA NA TRBJ2-7 TRBV27 CASRNTSRGGSPYEQYF TGTGCCAGCAGAAATACTTCCAGGGGTGGGAGCCCCTACGAGCAGTACTTC